The 2 T cell receptor beta chains presented below share a single source sample, sequenced in a study of identifying expanded T cells in peripheral blood. Produced via immunoSEQ multiplex PCR; TCRdb's table is partial and in-frame only. The sample has 90,000 or so clones, around 86% seen once; the top ten hold 5.6%. Sequenced input: blood. These receptors all stem from a person between 18 and 75 years old in good health.

V gene TRBV7-9 combines with J gene TRBJ2-1; the match to TRBD2 covers 10 bases. V gave up 4 bases and J gave up 1 base; unmatched junction bases: 4. The CDR3 totals 16 residues. Germline CDR1 SEHNR, CDR2 FQNEAQ (reference sequence). The DNA of the CDR3 is TGTGCCAGCAGCTCCCAGACTAGCGGGTCCTACAATGAGCAGTTCTTC. It specifies CASSSQTSGSYNEQFF.

As DNA, the CDR3 is TGTGCCAGCAGCTTCCGACGACCGAGCTCCTATAATTCACCCCTCCACTTT. This translates into CASSFRRPSSYNSPLHF. This sequence joins TRBV7-2 and TRBJ1-6; no clear D. The CDR3 spans 17 residues. Trimming took off 3 bases at V and 0 bases at J, with 12 bases between the two ends. Germline CDR1 and CDR2: SGHTA and FQGNSA.